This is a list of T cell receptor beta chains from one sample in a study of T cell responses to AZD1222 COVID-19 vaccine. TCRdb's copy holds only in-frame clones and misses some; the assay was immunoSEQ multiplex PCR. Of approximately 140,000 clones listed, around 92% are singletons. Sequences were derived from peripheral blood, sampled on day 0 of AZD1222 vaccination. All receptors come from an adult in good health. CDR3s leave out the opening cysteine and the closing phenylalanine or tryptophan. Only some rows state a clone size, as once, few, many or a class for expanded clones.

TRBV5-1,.,ASSLDRSSNEQY
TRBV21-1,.,ASSKVNEQF
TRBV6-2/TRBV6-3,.,ASSYSGRGNQPQH
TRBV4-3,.,ASSLSLRDWEGARETQY
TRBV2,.,ASTGEQVYGYT
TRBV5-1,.,ASSLAGANQAWDTQY
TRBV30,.,AWNLPRFGSHYGYT
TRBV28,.,ASSSLGQPGANVLT
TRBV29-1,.,SVRQPNTEAF
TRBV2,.,ASSHVTGGNQPQH
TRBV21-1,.,ASISSLLAGGPDEQF
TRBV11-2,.,ASSLDGRGTEKLF
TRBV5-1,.,ASSLAGSIGQAQETQY
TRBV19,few,ASRSQGNPYNEQF
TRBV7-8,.,ASSRAGGANEKLF
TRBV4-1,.,ASSQDNTGGYGYT
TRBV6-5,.,ASSYGRQSQETQY
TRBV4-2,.,ASSQAGTGAVYEQY
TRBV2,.,ASSDDSHSYSGANVLT
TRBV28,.,ATQGTYEQY
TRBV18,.,ASSPLRQAEAF
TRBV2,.,ASSEAIKKYNEQF
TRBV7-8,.,ASSSKLQGASGTEAF
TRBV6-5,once,ASSYSRSRLPEKLF
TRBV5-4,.,ASSLRGITKNIQY
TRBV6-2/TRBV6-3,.,ASSYLDVAGDEQF
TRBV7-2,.,ASSGLAGGWETQY
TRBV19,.,ASSILDNYGYT
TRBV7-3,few,ASSGTTGSGANVLT
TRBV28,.,ASSLGPPSGNEQF
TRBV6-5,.,ASSYSYRVTYNEQF
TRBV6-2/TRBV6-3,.,ASSKGRERYNEQY
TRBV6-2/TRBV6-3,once,ASSFRGEESPLH
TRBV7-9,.,ASSLKGTGELF
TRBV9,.,ASSLGSGNEKLF
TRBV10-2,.,ASSVTVEQY
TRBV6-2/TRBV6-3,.,ASSPGTGVTNSPLH
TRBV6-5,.,ASTGRGANTGELF
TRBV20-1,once,SASKLKTGGILSTEAF
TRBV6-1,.,ASSENPRTGTSAYEQY
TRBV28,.,ASITGASGSYEQY
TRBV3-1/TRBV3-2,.,ASSQGRFNGELF
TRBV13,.,ASSLGGADTEAF
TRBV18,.,ASSQRALNTEAF
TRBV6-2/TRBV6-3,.,ASSPGLAGGIGGNEQF
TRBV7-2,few,ASSSRQNTEAF
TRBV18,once,ASSRTGGVDTQY
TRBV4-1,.,ASSQENSPLH
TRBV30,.,AWSLTQITDTQY
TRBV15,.,ATSRDGGLGNEKLF
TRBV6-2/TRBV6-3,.,ASSYGQGGDQPQH
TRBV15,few,ATSRDGQGGINSPLH
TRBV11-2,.,ASSERTGVEEKLF
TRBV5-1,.,ASSLSGTARETQY
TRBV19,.,ASSMEREAIQY
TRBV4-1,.,ASSQGLRGRRTGELF
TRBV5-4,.,ASSRTGSGFTGELF
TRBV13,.,ASSLGSRGYGELF
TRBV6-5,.,ASTEYGRADEKLF